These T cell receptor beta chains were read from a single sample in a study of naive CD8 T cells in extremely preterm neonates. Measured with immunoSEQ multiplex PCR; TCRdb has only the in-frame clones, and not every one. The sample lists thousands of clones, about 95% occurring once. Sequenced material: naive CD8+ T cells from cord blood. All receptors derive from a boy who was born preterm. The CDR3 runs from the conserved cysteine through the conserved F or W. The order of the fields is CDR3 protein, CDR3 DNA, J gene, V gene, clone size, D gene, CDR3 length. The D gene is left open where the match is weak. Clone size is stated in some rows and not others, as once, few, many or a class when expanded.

CASSIAGGPDTQYF	TGTGCCAGTAGTATAGCGGGAGGGCCAGATACGCAGTATTTT	TRBJ2-3	TRBV19	.	TRBD2	14
CASSEVNWSSYNEQFF	TGTGCCAGCAGTGAAGTAAACTGGAGCTCCTACAATGAGCAGTTCTTC	TRBJ2-1	TRBV2	.	.	16
CASSQNSGTTDTQYF	TGCGCCAGCAGCCAAAATAGCGGGACCACAGATACGCAGTATTTT	TRBJ2-3	TRBV4-1	.	TRBD2	15
CASRGHGSNQPQHF	TGTGCCAGCAGGGGACATGGGAGCAATCAGCCCCAGCATTTT	TRBJ1-5	TRBV28	.	.	14
CASSGSSSYEQYF	TGTGCCAGCAGCGGGAGTAGCTCCTACGAGCAGTACTTC	TRBJ2-7	TRBV27	.	.	13
CASSPRGYYGYTF	TGTGCCAGCAGCCCAAGGGGTTACTATGGCTACACCTTC	TRBJ1-2	TRBV5-6	.	.	13
CASSPLAGGYEQYF	TGTGCCAGCAGCCCCCTAGCGGGAGGGTACGAGCAGTACTTC	TRBJ2-7	TRBV4-2	once	TRBD2	14
CASSVERSSYEQYF	TGTGCCAGCAGCGTAGAGCGGAGCTCCTACGAGCAGTACTTC	TRBJ2-7	TRBV9	once	.	14
CASSQDYNEQFF	TGCGCCAGCAGCCAAGACTACAATGAGCAGTTCTTC	TRBJ2-1	TRBV4-1	.	.	12
CASSLGLAEYNEQFF	TGTGCCAGCAGCTTAGGACTAGCGGAATACAATGAGCAGTTCTTC	TRBJ2-1	TRBV7-6	.	TRBD2	15